A selection of T cell receptor beta chains follows, all from one sample in a study of tumor T cells in aggressive B-cell lymphoma. Generated by immunoSEQ multiplex PCR, the TCRdb table keeps only in-frame clones and is missing some. This table has over a thousand clones, roughly 98% appearing once. Sequences were obtained from tumor tissue. The receptor source for this set is an adult with diffuse large B cell lymphoma. Each CDR3 is given with its conserved first and last residue. The order of the fields is clone size, J gene, V gene, D gene, CDR3 DNA, CDR3 protein. A D gene is named only where the DNA matches it firmly. A row's size may be missing; if present it is once, few, many or a size class.

clone_size: .; j_call: TRBJ1-3; v_call: TRBV10-3; d_call: TRBD1; cdr3_nt: TGTGCCATCAGAGAAAGAGAGGGGGCATTCGGAAACACCATATATTTT; cdr3_aa: CAIREREGAFGNTIYF
clone_size: .; j_call: TRBJ2-3; v_call: TRBV9; d_call: TRBD2; cdr3_nt: TGTGCCAGCAGCGTCGGACTAGCAGTCACAGATACGCAGTATTTT; cdr3_aa: CASSVGLAVTDTQYF
clone_size: .; j_call: TRBJ1-6; v_call: TRBV6-1; d_call: .; cdr3_nt: TGTGCCAGCAGTGCAGCAGCGCCCGCTAATTCACCCCTCCACTTT; cdr3_aa: CASSAAAPANSPLHF
clone_size: .; j_call: TRBJ2-5; v_call: TRBV4-2; d_call: .; cdr3_nt: TGTGCCAGCAGCCAAGCCTGGAGCCAAGAGACCCAGTACTTC; cdr3_aa: CASSQAWSQETQYF
clone_size: .; j_call: TRBJ1-1; v_call: TRBV5-1; d_call: TRBD1; cdr3_nt: TGCGCCAGCAGCTTGGGGAGACAGGGCAGCACTGAAGCTTTCTTT; cdr3_aa: CASSLGRQGSTEAFF
clone_size: .; j_call: TRBJ1-6; v_call: TRBV6-1; d_call: TRBD1; cdr3_nt: TGTGCCAGTTCCAGGACAGGGGGTTCACCCCTCCACTTT; cdr3_aa: CASSRTGGSPLHF
clone_size: .; j_call: TRBJ2-3; v_call: TRBV5-4; d_call: .; cdr3_nt: TGTGCCAGCAGCTTACCAGGGGGGTTGATCACAGATACGCAGTATTTT; cdr3_aa: CASSLPGGLITDTQYF
clone_size: once; j_call: TRBJ1-2; v_call: TRBV7-9; d_call: .; cdr3_nt: TGTGCCAGCAGCTTAGTCCCCCCCACGGAGTTTAACTATGGCTACATCTTC; cdr3_aa: CASSLVPPTEFNYGYIF
clone_size: .; j_call: TRBJ2-7; v_call: TRBV6-1; d_call: TRBD2; cdr3_nt: TGTGCCAGCAGTGAAGGGATTAGCGGGACCTACGAGCAGTACTTC; cdr3_aa: CASSEGISGTYEQYF
clone_size: .; j_call: TRBJ2-2; v_call: TRBV9; d_call: .; cdr3_nt: TGTGCCAGCAGCCCAGACGGGGAGCTGTTTTTT; cdr3_aa: CASSPDGELFF
clone_size: .; j_call: TRBJ2-5; v_call: TRBV18; d_call: TRBD1; cdr3_nt: TGTGCCAGCTCACCACTTCGGGACAGCCAAGAGACCCAGTACTTC; cdr3_aa: CASSPLRDSQETQYF
clone_size: .; j_call: TRBJ1-4; v_call: TRBV7-8; d_call: .; cdr3_nt: TGTGCCAGCAGCGAACTGACAGCGACAACTAATGAAAAACTGTTTTTT; cdr3_aa: CASSELTATTNEKLFF
clone_size: .; j_call: TRBJ1-2; v_call: TRBV25-1; d_call: .; cdr3_nt: TGTGCCAGCAGTGTAGGGCAGGGTCGCGGCTACACCTTT; cdr3_aa: CASSVGQGRGYTF
clone_size: .; j_call: TRBJ2-1; v_call: TRBV11-1; d_call: .; cdr3_nt: TGTGCCAGCAGAAATGGACAGTTGGGCTCCTACAATGAGCAGTTCTTC; cdr3_aa: CASRNGQLGSYNEQFF
clone_size: .; j_call: TRBJ2-5; v_call: TRBV11-1; d_call: TRBD1; cdr3_nt: TGTGCCAGCAGCATAGGGGGCGGTGTGGAGACCCAGTACTTC; cdr3_aa: CASSIGGGVETQYF
clone_size: .; j_call: TRBJ1-2; v_call: TRBV10-1; d_call: TRBD1; cdr3_nt: TGCGCCAGCAGTGATTTTAATCTTGGACAGGGACAGAACTATGGCTACACCTTC; cdr3_aa: CASSDFNLGQGQNYGYTF
clone_size: once; j_call: TRBJ1-1; v_call: TRBV5-1; d_call: TRBD1; cdr3_nt: TGCGCCAGCAGCTTAGACAGGGGACCGGGCACTGAAGCTTTCTTT; cdr3_aa: CASSLDRGPGTEAFF
clone_size: .; j_call: TRBJ2-7; v_call: TRBV27; d_call: .; cdr3_nt: TGTGCCAGCAGTTTAAGGTGGGGGCAAACCTACGAGCAGTACTTC; cdr3_aa: CASSLRWGQTYEQYF
clone_size: .; j_call: TRBJ1-3; v_call: TRBV28; d_call: .; cdr3_nt: TGTGCCAGCAGTTGGGGGCTTTCTGGAAACACCATATATTTT; cdr3_aa: CASSWGLSGNTIYF
clone_size: .; j_call: TRBJ1-1; v_call: TRBV27; d_call: .; cdr3_nt: TGTGCCAGCAGTTTAACGTCGCGGATGAACACTGAAGCTTTCTTT; cdr3_aa: CASSLTSRMNTEAFF
clone_size: .; j_call: TRBJ2-7; v_call: TRBV4-2; d_call: .; cdr3_nt: TGTGCCAGCAGCCAAGAAGGTAGCGCCGAGCAGTACTTC; cdr3_aa: CASSQEGSAEQYF
clone_size: .; j_call: TRBJ1-1; v_call: TRBV27; d_call: TRBD1; cdr3_nt: TGTGCCAGCAGTTCCCACACAGGGGGAGAAGCTTTCTTT; cdr3_aa: CASSSHTGGEAFF